What follows are 15 T cell receptor beta chains derived from one specimen sequenced in a study of siplizumab effects on memory and regulatory T cells. Using immunoSEQ multiplex PCR, the repertoire was profiled, and TCRdb retains in-frame clones only, with some absent. In the table there are under 100,000 clones, around 90% of which are singletons. The sequenced material came from Tregs sorted from blood. Source of these receptors: a human donor in good health.

This sequence joins TRBV5-1 and TRBJ2-1; no clear D gene. CDR1 is SGHRS, CDR2 YFSETQ, per germline. With 0 bases removed from V and 8 bases from J, the gap between germline ends came to 6 bases. The CDR3 is made up of 12 amino acids. CDR3 sequence (DNA): TGCGCCAGCAGCTTGGAGGACCATGAGCAGTTCTTC. Amino acids: CASSLEDHEQFF. The complete variable domain, with remaining parts taken from reference TRBV5-1 and TRBJ2-1, reads KAGVTQTPRYLIKTRGQQVTLSCSPISGHRSVSWYQQTPGQGLQFLFEYFSETQRNKGNFPGRFSGRQFSNSRSEMNVSTLELGDSALYLCASSLEDHEQFFGPGTRLTVL.

The chain uses TRBV14 and TRBJ2-1, with D tentatively TRBD1 (6 bases). V was shortened by 0 bases and J by 4 bases, with 10 bases between the two germline ends. The CDR3 extends over 15 amino acids. Looked up from germline, CDR1 is SGHDN and CDR2 is FVKESK. The CDR3 DNA reads as TGTGCCAGCAGCCAAGAGCAGGGGTGGTACAATGAGCAGTTCTTC. The encoded protein is CASSQEQGWYNEQFF.

The rearrangement uses TRBV5-1 and TRBJ2-7; TRBD2 aligns across 10 bases. The ends lost 4 bases at V and 2 bases at J; junction bases unmatched: 9. The CDR3 runs 16 residues. Germline loops: CDR1 SGHRS, CDR2 YFSETQ. CDR3 sequence reads: CASSRSSTSGAYEQYF. In DNA form, the CDR3 reads TGCGCCAGCAGCCGCTCGTCAACTAGCGGGGCCTACGAGCAGTACTTC.

J is TRBJ1-2 and V is TRBV29-1; no clear D gene. Germline CDR1 and CDR2: SQVTM and ANQGSEA. Between the trimmed V and J ends, which lost 8 bases and 4 bases, there was a span of 17 bases. The CDR3 totals 13 residues. CDR3 sequence reads: CSQKLVRLYGYTF. In nucleotides, the CDR3 is TGCAGCCAAAAGCTAGTCCGGCTCTATGGCTACACCTTC.

The V gene is TRBV19, the J gene TRBJ1-2; possibly TRBD1 for D (6 bases). Trimming pared 5 bases from V and 1 base from J, leaving 8 bases between. Germline-derived CDR1 and CDR2 are LNHDA and SQIVND (reference sequence). This CDR3 has 13 amino acids. The CDR3, as DNA: TGTGCCAGTAGTCAGGGGTTTAACTATGGCTACACCTTC. As protein: CASSQGFNYGYTF.

This clone qualifies as medium-sized. The chain carries TRBV6-1 and TRBJ1-5, with D hard to call. V was pared by 8 bases and J by 2 bases, with 7 bases between. There are 12 residues in the CDR3. CDR1 is MNHNS, CDR2 SASEGT, per germline. The CDR3 DNA reads TGTGCCAGCTTTGGGGGCAATCAGCCCCAGCATTTT. Its translation is CASFGGNQPQHF.

This chain links TRBV5-4 with TRBJ2-1, with 8 positions matching TRBD2. Germline assignment: CDR1 SGHNT and CDR2 YYREEE (reference sequence). This CDR3 contains 17 residues. V trimming: 5 bases; J trimming: 2 bases; junction bases outside the gene matches: 12. CDR3: CASRPNSGGAAYNEQFF. CDR3 nucleotides: TGTGCCAGCAGGCCTAATTCCGGGGGGGCCGCCTACAATGAGCAGTTCTTC.

The genes are TRBV18 and TRBJ2-1, with 8 bases aligning to TRBD2. Losses at the gene ends were 3 bases for V and 7 bases for J; bases not matched to a gene: 8. The germline V gene has CDR1 KGHSH and CDR2 LQKENI. This CDR3 region has 15 residues. CDR3 residues: CASSPPGLGWNEQFF. In DNA form, the CDR3 reads TGTGCCAGCTCACCCCCGGGACTAGGGTGGAATGAGCAGTTCTTC.

V usage is TRBV18 and J usage is TRBJ1-2; no clear D gene. Germline V CDR1 and CDR2: KGHSH, LQKENI. This CDR3 region has 13 residues. Deletions cut 5 bases from V and 8 bases from J, with 15 bases between. CDR3 nucleotides: TGTGCCAGCTCATCGTACTACTCGGAGGGCTACACCTTC. It yields the protein CASSSYYSEGYTF.

The table lists this clone with a few counts. The J gene is TRBJ1-6, the V gene TRBV6-4; TRBD1 aligns across 7 bases. Germline trimming cut 3 bases from V and 10 bases from J; bases unmatched to any gene: 3. Germline V gene data show CDR1 as MRHNA and CDR2 as SNTAGT. The CDR3 contains 13 residues. The CDR3 is CASSEGGGSPLHF. In DNA form, the CDR3 reads TGTGCCAGCAGTGAAGGGGGCGGATCACCCCTCCACTTT.

This clone was detected once. V is TRBV18 and J is TRBJ1-5; 8 nucleotides align to TRBD1. After removal of 3 bases from V and 3 bases from J, the junction contained 4 bases not matched to a gene. Germline lookup yields CDR1 KGHSH and CDR2 LQKENI. This CDR3 is 15 amino acids long. The CDR3 nucleotides are TGTGCCAGCTCACCCGGACAGGGCCTCAATCAGCCCCAGCATTTT. It encodes CASSPGQGLNQPQHF.

The chain has TRBV11-2 and TRBJ2-7; D is unclear. This CDR3 comprises 12 residues. Germline CDR1 reads SGHAT; CDR2 reads FQNNGV. V lost 2 bases and J 3 bases, leaving 5 bases between the germline ends. CDR3 sequence reads: CASSLYGYEQYF. CDR3 coding DNA: TGTGCCAGCAGCTTATACGGCTACGAGCAGTACTTC.

V is TRBV9 and J is TRBJ2-2; D perhaps matches TRBD2 (6 bases). Between the trimmed V and J ends, which lost 3 bases and 3 bases, there was a span of 9 bases. CDR3 size: 14 residues. Per the germline V gene, CDR1 is SGDLS and CDR2 is YYNGEE. CDR3: CASSAGDYTGELFF. For the CDR3, the DNA is TGTGCCAGCAGCGCGGGAGATTACACCGGGGAGCTGTTTTTT.

The chain has TRBV9 and TRBJ2-1; TRBD2 matches at 13 bases. This CDR3 is built from 15 residues. With 3 bases clipped from V and 7 bases from J, the junction kept 4 bases outside the gene matches. CDR1 SGDLS and CDR2 YYNGEE come from the germline V gene. In DNA, the CDR3 is TGTGCCAGCAGCGGGACTAGCGGGGGCGGGAATGAGCAGTTCTTC. Translated: CASSGTSGGGNEQFF. The whole variable domain, filled in from reference TRBV9 and TRBJ2-1, reads DSGVTQTPKHLITATGQRVTLRCSPRSGDLSVYWYQQSLDQGLQFLIQYYNGEERAKGNILERFSAQQFPDLHSELNLSSLELGDSALYFCASSGTSGGGNEQFFGPGTRLTVL.

This sequence joins TRBV28 and TRBJ2-2; D is unresolved. This CDR3 is 13 amino acids long. The V gene lost 8 bases and the J gene lost 3 bases, with 10 bases spanning the gap. CDR1 MDHEN and CDR2 SYDVKM come from the germline V gene. This CDR3 is CASRALDTGELFF. The CDR3 nucleotides read TGTGCCAGCCGGGCCCTTGACACCGGGGAGCTGTTTTTT.